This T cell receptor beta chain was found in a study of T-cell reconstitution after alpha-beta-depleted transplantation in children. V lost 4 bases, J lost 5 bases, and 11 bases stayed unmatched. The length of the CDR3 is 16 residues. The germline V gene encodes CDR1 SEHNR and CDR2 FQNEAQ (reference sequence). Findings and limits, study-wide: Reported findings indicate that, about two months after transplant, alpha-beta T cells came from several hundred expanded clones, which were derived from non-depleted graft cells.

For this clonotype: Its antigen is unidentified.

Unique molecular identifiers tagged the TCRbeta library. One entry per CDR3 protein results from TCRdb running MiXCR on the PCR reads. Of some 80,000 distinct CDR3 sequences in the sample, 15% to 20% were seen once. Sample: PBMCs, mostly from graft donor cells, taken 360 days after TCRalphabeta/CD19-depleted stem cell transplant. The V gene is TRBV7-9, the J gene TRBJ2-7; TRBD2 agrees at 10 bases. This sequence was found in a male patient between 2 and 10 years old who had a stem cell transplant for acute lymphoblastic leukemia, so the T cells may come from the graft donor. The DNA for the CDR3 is TGTGCCAGCAGCTCAGCGAAGGCTAGCGGGAGCCACGAGCAGTACTTC. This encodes CASSSAKASGSHEQYF.